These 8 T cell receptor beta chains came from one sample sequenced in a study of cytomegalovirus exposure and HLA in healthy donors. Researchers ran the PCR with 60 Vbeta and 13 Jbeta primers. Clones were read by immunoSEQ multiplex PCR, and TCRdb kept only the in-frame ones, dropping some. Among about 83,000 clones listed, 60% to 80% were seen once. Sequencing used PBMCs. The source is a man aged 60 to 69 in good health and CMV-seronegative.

The CDR3 spells CASSPQGTYNEQFF. CDR3 DNA sequence: TGCGCCAGCAGCCCCCAGGGAACATACAATGAGCAGTTCTTC. The chain recombines TRBV5-1 with TRBJ2-1; D possibly corresponds to TRBD1 (5 bases). In germline, CDR1 is SGHRS, CDR2 YFSETQ. Trimming shortened V by 4 bases and J by 4 bases, and 12 bases separated the two germline ends. CDR3 length equals 14 residues.

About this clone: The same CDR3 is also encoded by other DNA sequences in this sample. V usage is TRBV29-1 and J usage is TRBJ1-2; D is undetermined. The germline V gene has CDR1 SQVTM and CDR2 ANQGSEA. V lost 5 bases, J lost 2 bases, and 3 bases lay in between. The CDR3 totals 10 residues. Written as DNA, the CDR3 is TGCAGCGTTCAGAACTATGGCTACACCTTC. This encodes CSVQNYGYTF.

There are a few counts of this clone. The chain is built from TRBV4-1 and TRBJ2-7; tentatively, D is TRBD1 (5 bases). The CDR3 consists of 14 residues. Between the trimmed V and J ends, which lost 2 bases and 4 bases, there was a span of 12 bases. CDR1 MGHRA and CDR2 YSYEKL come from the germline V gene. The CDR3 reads CASSQTGRTYEQYF. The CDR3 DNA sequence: TGCGCCAGCAGCCAAACAGGTCGAACTTACGAGCAGTACTTC.

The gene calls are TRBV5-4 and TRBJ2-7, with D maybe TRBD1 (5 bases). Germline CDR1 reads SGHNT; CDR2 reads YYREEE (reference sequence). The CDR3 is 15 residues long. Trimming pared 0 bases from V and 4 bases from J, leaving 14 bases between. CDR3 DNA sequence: TGTGCCAGCAGCTTGGGTCAGGGTACATTTTACGAGCAGTACTTC. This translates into CASSLGQGTFYEQYF.

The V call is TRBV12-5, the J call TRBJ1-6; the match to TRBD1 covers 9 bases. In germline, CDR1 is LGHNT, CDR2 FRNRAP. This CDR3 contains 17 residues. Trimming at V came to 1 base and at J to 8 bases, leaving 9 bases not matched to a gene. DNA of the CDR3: TGTGCTAGTGGTTTGGGCCAGGGACAGGGACTTTATTCACCCCTCCACTTT. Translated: CASGLGQGQGLYSPLHF.

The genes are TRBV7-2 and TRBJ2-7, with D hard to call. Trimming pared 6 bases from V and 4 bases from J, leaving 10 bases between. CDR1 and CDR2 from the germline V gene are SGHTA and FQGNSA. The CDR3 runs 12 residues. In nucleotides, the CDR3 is TGTGCCAGCAGTTTAATTTCTTACGAGCAGTACTTC. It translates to CASSLISYEQYF.

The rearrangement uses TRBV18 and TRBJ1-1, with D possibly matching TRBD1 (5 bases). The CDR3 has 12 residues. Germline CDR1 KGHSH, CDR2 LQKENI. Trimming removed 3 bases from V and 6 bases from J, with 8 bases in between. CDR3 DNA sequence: TGTGCCAGCTCACCCTCAGGGCCTGAAGCTTTCTTT. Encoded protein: CASSPSGPEAFF.

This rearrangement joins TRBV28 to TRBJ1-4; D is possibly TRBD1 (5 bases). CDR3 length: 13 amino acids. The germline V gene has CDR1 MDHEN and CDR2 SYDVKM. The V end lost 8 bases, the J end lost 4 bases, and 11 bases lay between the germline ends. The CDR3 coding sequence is TGTGCCAGCCGCCGACAGAGTAATGAAAAACTGTTTTTT. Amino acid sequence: CASRRQSNEKLFF.